This T cell receptor beta chain was identified during a study of blood T cells in healthy people across ages. Study-wide findings and caveats: Naive CD4+ cells and diversity were both higher in long-lived donors than in aged donors.

In germline, CDR1 is SGHRS, CDR2 YFSETQ. The V and J ends lost 3 bases and 5 bases, in that order; junction bases with no gene match: 11. This CDR3 spans 16 amino acids. Primers used in a second PCR of about 7 to 12 cycles were a sample-barcoded 5' primer and a J-beta primer mix. TCRdb fed the 5' RACE reads into MiXCR, producing one record per CDR3 protein. Here the sample spans 750,000 to 950,000 distinct CDR3 sequences, 25% to 30% being singletons. Peripheral blood samples of 9.5 to 10 milliliters were drawn from each donor. Remarks on this clonotype: Its antigen is unidentified.

This sample also belongs to another study, concerning T cells of mothers and their children. That paper notes: No persistent microchimeric T cell clones were detected.

This TCR came from a boy between 10 and 17 years old in good health. The rearrangement uses TRBV5-1 and TRBJ2-5, with 9 bases fitting TRBD1. Sequencing input: blood. CDR3 protein: CASSWPLQGAQETQYF. CDR3 bases: TGCGCCAGCAGCTGGCCTCTACAGGGGGCACAGGAGACCCAGTACTTC.